The clone carrying this T cell receptor (beta chain) was detected only a few times. What it recognizes is unknown. Data came from immunoSEQ multiplex PCR; TCRdb stores just in-frame clones and leaves some out. The sample has approximately 41,000 clones; about nine tenths are singletons. V was clipped by 5 bases and J by 1 base, with 11 bases between them. This CDR3 is 15 amino acids long. Germline assignment: CDR1 SEHNR and CDR2 FQNEAQ (reference sequence). The source of the sample is a study of T cells in localized non-small cell lung cancer. Points from the study as a whole: Maximal T cell clonality occurred in uninvolved adjacent lung, with tumor ranking below it. Those with higher blood T cell density had longer overall survival.

The sample here was peripheral blood mononuclear cells, taken before any cancer treatment. The sequence was obtained from a male donor older than 55 with stage II lung adenocarcinoma. The rearrangement uses TRBV7-9 and TRBJ2-2, with TRBD1 as a possible D gene (6 bases). In DNA form, the CDR3 reads TGTGCCAGCAGCCGAGGACAGTTGAACACCGGGGAGCTGTTTTTT. Residues: CASSRGQLNTGELFF.